A single sample is the source of the 13 T cell receptor beta chains below, sequenced in a study of beta chain features in type 1 diabetes. As every portion of the isolated RNA was reverse transcribed, the sequencing read expressed TCRB transcripts. Assay used: immunoSEQ multiplex PCR; TCRdb lists only in-frame clones, some missing. The table includes about 150,000 clones, more than 9.5% detected once. The sequencing sample was made of central memory CD4+ T cells from blood. The receptors derive from a man between 18 and 35 years old in good health.

This clone has a count of ten or more. The rearrangement joins TRBV14 to TRBJ2-3; TRBD1 matches at 9 bases. With V trimmed by 4 bases and J by 3 bases, 8 bases remained unmatched. The CDR3 spans 16 residues. The V gene's germline CDR1 is SGHDN and CDR2 FVKESK. The CDR3 bases are TGTGCCAGCAGCCTTTACCGGGACAGGGCAACAGATACGCAGTATTTT. Its translation is CASSLYRDRATDTQYF.

This clone was seen a handful of times. This specimen includes other DNA sequences encoding the same CDR3. This chain connects TRBV28 to TRBJ1-4; perhaps TRBD1 as D (6 bases). Per the germline V gene, CDR1 is MDHEN and CDR2 is SYDVKM. Trimming cost V 6 bases and J 8 bases, with 10 bases left between them. CDR3 length: 12 amino acids. The CDR3 region is CASRGQGEKLFF. Written as DNA, the CDR3 is TGTGCCAGCAGGGGACAAGGGGAAAAACTGTTTTTT.

The V call is TRBV4-3, the J call TRBJ2-7; 14 bases are a match to TRBD2. CDR1 and CDR2 from the germline V gene are LGHNA and YSLEER. V shed 1 base, J shed 2 bases, and the junction held 7 bases outside the gene matches. The CDR3 extends over 18 amino acids. The CDR3 region is CASSQGLAGGRTPYEQYF. The CDR3, as DNA: TGCGCCAGCAGCCAAGGACTAGCGGGAGGGCGTACACCCTACGAGCAGTACTTC.

The gene calls are TRBV18 and TRBJ2-7, with D perhaps TRBD2 (6 bases). This CDR3 spans 13 amino acids. The ends were cut back, 2 bases at V and 5 bases at J, with 10 bases in the middle. The germline gives CDR1 KGHSH, CDR2 LQKENI. Here the CDR3 DNA reads TGTGCCAGCTCACCAGTGGCGGGAAACGAGCAGTACTTC. Translating it yields CASSPVAGNEQYF. The full variable domain, in which reference TRBV18 and TRBJ2-7 provide the parts outside the CDR3, is NAGVMQNPRHLVRRRGQEARLRCSPMKGHSHVYWYRQLPEEGLKFMVYLQKENIIDESGMPKERFSAEFPKEGPSILRIQQVVRGDSAAYFCASSPVAGNEQYFGPGTRLTVT.

The rearrangement uses TRBV18 and TRBJ2-1; D gene ambiguous. The CDR3 totals 14 residues. Trimming removed 1 base from V and 8 bases from J, with 12 bases in between. Germline V gives CDR1 KGHSH, CDR2 LQKENI. CDR3 in DNA: TGTGCCAGCTCACCACGCAAGGGAATCGATGAGCAGTTCTTC. Amino acid sequence: CASSPRKGIDEQFF. The full variable domain, in which reference TRBV18 and TRBJ2-1 provide the parts outside the CDR3, is NAGVMQNPRHLVRRRGQEARLRCSPMKGHSHVYWYRQLPEEGLKFMVYLQKENIIDESGMPKERFSAEFPKEGPSILRIQQVVRGDSAAYFCASSPRKGIDEQFFGPGTRLTVL.

This clone was counted between two and nine times. The rearrangement uses TRBV9 and TRBJ2-5; 9 positions match TRBD2. Germline trimming cut 0 bases from V and 2 bases from J; bases unmatched to any gene: 5. CDR1 and CDR2 (germline): SGDLS, YYNGEE. The CDR3 has 16 residues. The chain's CDR3 is CASSVGQAGGQETQYF. CDR3 DNA: TGTGCCAGCAGCGTAGGGCAAGCGGGGGGACAAGAGACCCAGTACTTC.

This chain uses TRBV4-1 with TRBJ1-1, with D perhaps TRBD1 (5 bases). Germline loops: CDR1 MGHRA, CDR2 YSYEKL. There are 16 residues in the CDR3. Trimming took 1 base from V and 7 from J, leaving 19 bases between them. This CDR3 reads CASSQGSGTLQGEAFF. The CDR3 DNA reads as TGCGCCAGCAGCCAAGGGTCTGGGACCCTGCAGGGTGAAGCTTTCTTT.

This clone was observed a handful of times. V gene TRBV5-6 combines with J gene TRBJ1-5; D is possibly TRBD1 (6 bases). The germline V and J ends were trimmed by 2 bases and 1 base, with 13 bases remaining between them. The length of the CDR3 is 16 residues. From germline, CDR1 is SGHDT and CDR2 YYEEEE. In DNA, the CDR3 is TGTGCCAGCAGCTTCTCGCAGGGGAGGAGCAATCAGCCCCAGCATTTT. It yields the protein CASSFSQGRSNQPQHF.

The gene calls are TRBV11-1 and TRBJ2-3; maybe TRBD2 (5 bases). Germline values: CDR1 SGHAT, CDR2 FQDESV (reference sequence). The CDR3 is 16 residues long. V lost 5 bases to trimming and J lost 2 bases, with 17 bases between them. CDR3 protein: CASSPRLIRLTDTQYF. The CDR3 DNA sequence: TGTGCCAGCAGCCCACGACTAATCAGGCTCACAGATACGCAGTATTTT.

This chain links TRBV2 with TRBJ1-5; perhaps TRBD1 as D (6 bases). V gave up 0 bases and J gave up 4 bases, with 10 bases separating them. This CDR3 is 15 amino acids long. CDR1 and CDR2 (germline): SNHLY, FYNNEI. In nucleotides, the CDR3 is TGTGCCAGCAGTGAAGCGCTCGACAGGAATCAGCCCCAGCATTTT. Translating it yields CASSEALDRNQPQHF.

The chain links TRBV7-9 to TRBJ2-7; D may be TRBD1 or TRBD2 (5 bases each). The V and J ends lost 8 bases and 2 bases respectively, with 19 bases between them. The CDR3 is 15 residues long. The germline gives CDR1 SEHNR, CDR2 FQNEAQ (reference sequence). The CDR3 DNA follows: TGTGCCAGCGGGGATGGGACCCGACTGACCTACGAGCAGTACTTC. Residues: CASGDGTRLTYEQYF.

This clone has more than one count but fewer than ten. Since a much larger clone is just one base distant, this may be a read error. The chain couples TRBV30 to TRBJ2-6; the match to TRBD1 covers 8 bases. The ends lost 8 bases at V and 9 bases at J; junction bases unmatched: 12. The CDR3 runs 14 residues. Germline values: CDR1 GTSNPN, CDR2 SVGIG (reference sequence). The CDR3 DNA is TGTGCCGGGGTCCCCAGGGGGCGGGTCAACGTCCTGACTTTC. Encoded protein: CAGVPRGRVNVLTF.

This clone has more than one count but fewer than ten. This rearrangement joins TRBV7-6 to TRBJ2-7; D perhaps matches TRBD1 (7 bases). V lost 4 bases and J lost 5, with 15 bases in between. Germline loops: CDR1 SGHVS, CDR2 FNYEAQ. CDR3 length: 14 amino acids. CDR3 protein: CASSSRQGGDEQYF. CDR3 in DNA: TGTGCCAGCAGCTCCCGACAGGGAGGAGACGAGCAGTACTTC.